This T cell receptor beta chain was documented in a study of Graves' ophthalmopathy and Graves' hyperthyroidism. At the level of the study: Pretreatment peripheral blood was obtained at initial diagnosis.

As the template, RNA transcripts were used to amplify TCR beta CDR3 regions. HTBI-primed RT-PCR formed the first round, and a multiplex PCR formed the second. One entry per CDR3 protein results from TCRdb running MiXCR on the multiplex PCR reads. In the table there are approximately 150,000 distinct CDR3 sequences, roughly 36% of which are singletons. Study outcomes and limitations: Sensitivity of about 90% and specificity of about 84% were achieved when a 13-signature model separated ophthalmopathy from stable hyperthyroidism. The model reached approximately 67% sensitivity and about 72% specificity for predicting ophthalmopathy progression.

Germline CDR1 reads MNHEY; CDR2 reads SVGAGI. V shed 2 bases and J shed 8 bases, with 3 bases lying between them. This CDR3 comprises 10 residues. In its sample, this clonotype was seen many times. Its antigen is still unknown. Sequenced input: peripheral blood. This receptor was identified in a young man with Graves' ophthalmopathy. The chain combines TRBV6-5 with TRBJ1-2, with D hard to call. The CDR3 region is CASSYPGYTF. In DNA form, the CDR3 reads TGTGCCAGCAGTTACCCCGGCTACACCTTC.